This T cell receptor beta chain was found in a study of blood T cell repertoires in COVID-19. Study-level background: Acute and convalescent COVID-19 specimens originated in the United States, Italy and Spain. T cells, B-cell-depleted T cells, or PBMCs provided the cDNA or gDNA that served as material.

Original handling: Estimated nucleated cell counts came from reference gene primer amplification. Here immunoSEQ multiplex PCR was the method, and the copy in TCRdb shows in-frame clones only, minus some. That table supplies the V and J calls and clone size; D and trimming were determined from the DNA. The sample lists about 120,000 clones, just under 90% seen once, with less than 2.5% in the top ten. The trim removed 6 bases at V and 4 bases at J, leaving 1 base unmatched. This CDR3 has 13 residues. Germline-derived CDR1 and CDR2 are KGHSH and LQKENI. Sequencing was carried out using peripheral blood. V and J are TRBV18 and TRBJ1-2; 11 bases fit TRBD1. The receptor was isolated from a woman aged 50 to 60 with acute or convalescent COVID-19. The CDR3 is CASSGQGGYGYTF. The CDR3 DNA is TGTGCCAGCTCGGGACAGGGGGGCTATGGCTACACCTTC. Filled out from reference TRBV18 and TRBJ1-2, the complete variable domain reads NAGVMQNPRHLVRRRGQEARLRCSPMKGHSHVYWYRQLPEEGLKFMVYLQKENIIDESGMPKERFSAEFPKEGPSILRIQQVVRGDSAAYFCASSGQGGYGYTFGSGTRLTVV.